Sequencing of this TCR beta chain was carried out in a study of blood T cell repertoires in COVID-19. The CDR3 is 15 amino acids. Deletions cut 4 bases from V and 5 bases from J, with 14 bases between. The V gene's germline CDR1 is MNHEY and CDR2 SMNVEV (reference sequence). Profiled with immunoSEQ multiplex PCR; TCRdb holds only in-frame clones, not every one. Among over 150,000 clones listed, around 78% were seen once. Sequencing was carried out using peripheral blood. The clonotype originates from a man aged 80 or over with acute or convalescent COVID-19. V and J are TRBV27 and TRBJ1-4, with D tentatively TRBD1 (5 bases). CDR3 protein: CASSSPRGGNEKLFF. In DNA form, the CDR3 reads TGTGCCAGCAGTTCCCCGCGGGGGGGGAATGAAAAACTGTTTTTT.